These 19 T cell receptor beta chains share one sample of origin, sequenced in a study of cytomegalovirus exposure and HLA in healthy donors. Primers: 60 Vbeta forward and 13 Jbeta reverse. Method: immunoSEQ multiplex PCR; TCRdb's copy keeps in-frame clones and lacks some. The sample yields 150,000 to 200,000 clones, 75% to 85% seen once. Sequenced: PBMCs. The receptors were gathered from a boy aged 5-17 years in good health and CMV-seronegative.

The chain recombines TRBV2 with TRBJ1-1; possibly TRBD1 for D (5 bases). Per germline, CDR1 SNHLY and CDR2 FYNNEI. The CDR3 runs to 14 residues. V was pared by 7 bases and J by 5 bases, with 17 bases between. The DNA for the CDR3 is TGTGCCAGCACTGGCCTTCGGGGGATTACTGAAGCTTTCTTT. Translation gives CASTGLRGITEAFF. Full variable domain (outside the CDR3, taken from reference TRBV2 and TRBJ1-1): EPEVTQTPSHQVTQMGQEVILRCVPISNHLYFYWYRQILGQKVEFLVSFYNNEISEKSEIFDDQFSVERPDGSNFTLKIRSTKLEDSAMYFCASTGLRGITEAFFGQGTRLTVV.

The chain employs TRBV12-5 and TRBJ2-7, with D possibly being TRBD2 (5 bases). The V end lost 1 base, the J end lost 6 bases, and 7 bases lay between the germline ends. The CDR3 runs 12 residues. The germline CDR1 and CDR2 sequences are LGHNT and FRNRAP. This CDR3 reads CASGLGSGEQYF. CDR3 sequence (DNA): TGTGCTAGTGGTTTGGGCAGCGGCGAGCAGTACTTC.

The CDR3 here is CASSLARGNEKLFF. As DNA, the CDR3 is TGTGCCAGCTCATTGGCCCGGGGTAATGAAAAACTGTTTTTT. This chain joins TRBV18 and TRBJ1-4, with unresolved D. The CDR3 is 14 residues long. CDR1 and CDR2 (germline): KGHSH, LQKENI. V lost 5 bases to trimming and J lost 4 bases, with 11 bases between them.

The rearrangement links TRBV9 to TRBJ2-2, with 12 bases lining up with TRBD2. This CDR3 region has 19 residues. V was pared by 4 bases and J by 0 bases, with 10 bases of the junction left unmatched. CDR1 and CDR2 (germline): SGDLS, YYNGEE. The CDR3 bases are TGTGCCAGCAGCTCCCGACTAGCGGGGGATAGGACGAACACCGGGGAGCTGTTTTTT. Amino acids: CASSSRLAGDRTNTGELFF.

The rearrangement joins TRBV18 to TRBJ2-3, with a possible D match to TRBD1 (6 bases). The CDR3 totals 15 residues. Looked up from germline, CDR1 is KGHSH and CDR2 is LQKENI. Trimming pared 4 bases from V and 2 bases from J, leaving 13 bases between. The CDR3 region is CASSLQGSNTDTQYF. The CDR3, as DNA: TGTGCCAGCTCACTACAGGGTTCTAACACAGATACGCAGTATTTT.

The J gene is TRBJ1-2, the V gene TRBV9; perhaps TRBD1 as D (5 bases). CDR1 is SGDLS, CDR2 YYNGEE, per germline. The V end was cut by 0 bases, the J end by 8 bases, with 14 bases between. CDR3 length equals 14 residues. The CDR3 coding sequence is TGTGCCAGCAGCGTAGAAGGGGTTCTTGAGGGCTACACCTTC. Translated: CASSVEGVLEGYTF.

V gene TRBV7-3 combines with J gene TRBJ1-1; possible D gene TRBD1, 5 bases. The germline V gene has CDR1 SGHTA and CDR2 FQGTGA. This CDR3 region has 15 residues. V lost 0 bases and J lost 2, with 10 bases in between. CDR3 region: CASSLTGGPNTEAFF. CDR3 sequence (DNA): TGTGCCAGCAGCTTAACGGGGGGTCCCAACACTGAAGCTTTCTTT.

The chain uses TRBV5-4 and TRBJ2-1; 7 bases map to TRBD2. The CDR3 is 15 residues long. J was trimmed by 3 bases and V by 1 base; bases with no gene match: 4. Germline V gene sequence: CDR1 SGHNT, CDR2 YYREEE (reference sequence). As DNA, the CDR3 is TGTGCCAGCAGCTTGAGGCTAGCGGACTACAATGAGCAGTTCTTC. It codes for CASSLRLADYNEQFF.

The V gene is TRBV29-1, the J gene TRBJ2-5; maybe TRBD1 (6 bases). The CDR3 loop spans 13 amino acids. CDR1 is SQVTM, CDR2 ANQGSEA, per germline. V was shortened by 6 bases and J by 4 bases, with 15 bases between the two germline ends. CDR3 loop: CSVDSKYGETQYF. The CDR3 DNA follows: TGCAGCGTGGACAGCAAATATGGAGAGACCCAGTACTTC.

About this clone itself: One junction end disagrees with the germline gene, perhaps due to a read error. The J gene is TRBJ2-3, the V gene TRBV7-9, with TRBD1 identical over 8 bases. The V gene's germline CDR1 is SEHNR and CDR2 FQNEAQ (reference sequence). This CDR3 is built from 19 residues. CDR3 DNA: TGTTCCAGCAGCTTAGGGGCAGGGGGCGAGGTGTTGGGCACAGATACGCAGTATTTT. It specifies CSSSLGAGGEVLGTDTQYF.

V gene TRBV30 combines with J gene TRBJ1-2; 8 bases fit TRBD1. Trimming removed 4 bases from V and 6 bases from J; junction bases left unmatched: 7. The CDR3 is 13 amino acids. CDR1 and CDR2 (germline): GTSNPN, SVGIG (reference sequence). The CDR3 DNA reads as TGTGCCTGGACCGTAGACAGGGGAGATGGCTACACCTTC. Translated, it gives CAWTVDRGDGYTF.

This sequence joins TRBV23-1 and TRBJ1-1, with D possibly matching TRBD1 (6 bases). TRBV23-1 counts as an open reading frame of uncertain function. The CDR3 loop spans 10 amino acids. V was clipped by 8 bases and J by 8 bases, with 9 bases between them. CDR3 nucleotides: TGCGCCAGCGGAACAGGGGAAGCTTTCTTT. Protein: CASGTGEAFF.

The chain combines TRBV6-6 with TRBJ1-6, with 11 positions matching TRBD1. V trimming: 6 bases; J trimming: 9 bases; junction bases outside the gene matches: 10. The germline V gene has CDR1 MNHNY and CDR2 SVGAGI (reference sequence). This CDR3 is built from 16 residues. The CDR3 sequence is CASRWTGGTSPSPLHF. The CDR3 coding sequence is TGTGCCAGCAGGTGGACAGGGGGCACGTCCCCTTCACCCCTCCACTTT.

The chain recombines TRBV30 with TRBJ1-2; tentative D call: TRBD1 (6 bases). Germline assignment: CDR1 GTSNPN and CDR2 SVGIG (reference sequence). CDR3 length: 15 residues. Deletions cut 4 bases from V and 4 bases from J, with 19 bases between. CDR3 region: CAWTHLVRGSYGYTF. CDR3 DNA: TGTGCCTGGACCCACCTAGTCAGGGGAAGCTATGGCTACACCTTC.

The chain employs TRBV6-1 and TRBJ1-3, with D unclear. Germline V gene data show CDR1 as MNHNS and CDR2 as SASEGT. V shed 5 bases and J shed 4 bases, with 12 bases lying between them. CDR3 length: 14 residues. The DNA of the CDR3 is TGTGCCAGCAGTTCGAACAGAAGAGGAAACACCATATATTTT. It encodes CASSSNRRGNTIYF.

This clone was counted a single time. The DNA of the CDR3 is TGTGCCAGCAGCCCCCCGGGACTAGCGGGCACCGGGGAGCTGTTTTTT. The encoded protein is CASSPPGLAGTGELFF. The chain employs TRBV11-3 and TRBJ2-2, with 12 bases identical to TRBD2. Trimming removed 5 bases from V and 4 bases from J; junction bases left unmatched: 5. The CDR3 loop spans 16 amino acids. Germline V gene sequence: CDR1 SGHNT, CDR2 YENEEA.

This clone appeared a few times. The chain combines TRBV6-5 with TRBJ1-4, with a possible D match to TRBD1 (5 bases). Germline V lookup: CDR1 MNHEY, CDR2 SVGAGI. Trimming took off 2 bases at V and 2 bases at J, with 6 bases between the two ends. The CDR3 is 14 residues long. In DNA form, the CDR3 reads TGTGCCAGCAGTTACAGGGGCACTAATGAAAAACTGTTTTTT. This codes for CASSYRGTNEKLFF.

The V and J genes are TRBV7-2 and TRBJ1-1; D unresolved. Trimming stripped 2 bases from V and 11 bases from J, with 12 bases between. The CDR3 extends over 12 amino acids. CDR1 is SGHTA and CDR2 is FQGNSA in the germline V gene. CDR3 loop: CASSLNIQAAFF. The CDR3 nucleotides are TGTGCCAGCAGCTTAAACATCCAAGCGGCTTTCTTT.

The chain carries TRBV2 and TRBJ1-1; D gene unclear. Germline loops: CDR1 SNHLY, CDR2 FYNNEI. The V and J ends lost 3 bases and 3 bases respectively, with 17 bases between them. The CDR3 totals 16 residues. CDR3 sequence: CASSDGRGNQYTEAFF. CDR3 nucleotide sequence: TGTGCCAGCAGTGATGGTCGGGGTAATCAGTACACTGAAGCTTTCTTT.